The rows below give T cell receptor beta chains drawn from one sample of a study of neurological immune-mediated disorders. One entry per CDR3 protein results from TCRdb running MiXCR on the 5' RACE reads. This table holds tens of thousands of distinct CDR3 sequences, approximately 2.4% found once. The sample was PBMCs. The receptors stem from a man aged 45 to 65 with multiple sclerosis. The CDR3 runs from the conserved cysteine through the conserved F or W. A D gene is named only where the DNA matches it firmly. Some rows mark clone size as missing; the rest say once, few, many or name a class of expanded clone.

V: TRBV7-9
D: TRBD1
J: TRBJ2-3
size: many
length: 14
CDR3: CASSLGQGANTQYF
DNA: TGTGCCAGCAGCTTAGGGCAGGGGGCGAATACGCAGTATTTT

V: TRBV7-8
D: -
J: TRBJ2-5
size: many
length: 14
CDR3: CASSLRYLGETQYF
DNA: TGTGCCAGCAGCTTACGGTACCTTGGGGAGACCCAGTACTTC

V: TRBV12-3/TRBV12-4
D: -
J: TRBJ1-5
size: many
length: 12
CDR3: CASSKNDQPQHF
DNA: TGTGCCAGCAGTAAAAACGATCAGCCCCAGCATTTT

V: TRBV7-9
D: TRBD1
J: TRBJ1-1
size: many
length: 12
CDR3: CASSQDRVEAFF
DNA: TGTGCCAGCAGCCAGGACAGGGTTGAAGCTTTCTTT

V: TRBV20-1
D: TRBD1
J: TRBJ2-7
size: many
length: 15
CDR3: CSANPRGQGPYEQYF
DNA: TGCAGTGCCAACCCACGGGGACAGGGGCCCTACGAGCAGTACTTC

V: TRBV12-3/TRBV12-4
D: -
J: TRBJ2-7
size: many
length: 14
CDR3: CASSSGRGNYEQYF
DNA: TGTGCCAGCAGCTCGGGCAGGGGTAACTACGAGCAGTACTTC

V: TRBV7-8
D: -
J: TRBJ1-6
size: -
length: 12
CDR3: CASSLSRSPLHF
DNA: TGTGCCAGCAGCTTGTCTCGATCACCCCTCCACTTT

V: TRBV11-2
D: -
J: TRBJ2-7
size: many
length: 10
CDR3: CASSSGEQYF
DNA: TGTGCCAGCAGCTCCGGCGAGCAGTACTTC

V: TRBV4-1
D: TRBD1
J: TRBJ2-7
size: many
length: 14
CDR3: CASSFGTGRNEQYF
DNA: TGCGCCAGCAGCTTCGGGACAGGGAGGAACGAGCAGTACTTC

V: TRBV7-9
D: TRBD1
J: TRBJ1-1
size: -
length: 15
CDR3: CASTLLRTGGTEAFF
DNA: TGTGCCAGCACCCTACTCCGGACAGGGGGTACTGAAGCTTTCTTT

V: TRBV21-1
D: -
J: TRBJ2-5
size: many
length: 16
CDR3: CASSNEGTIAKETQYF
DNA: TGTGCCAGCAGCAATGAGGGGACTATAGCCAAAGAGACCCAGTACTTC

V: TRBV15
D: -
J: TRBJ1-4
size: many
length: 14
CDR3: CATSSPTRREKLFF
DNA: TGTGCCACCAGCAGCCCGACTAGACGGGAAAAACTGTTTTTT

V: TRBV20-1
D: TRBD1
J: TRBJ1-2
size: many
length: 14
CDR3: CSAPGQGARHGYTF
DNA: TGCAGTGCACCGGGACAGGGGGCGCGACATGGCTACACCTTC

V: TRBV5-1
D: -
J: TRBJ2-3
size: medium-sized
length: 14
CDR3: CASSLDSPTDTQYF
DNA: TGCGCCAGCAGCTTGGATTCCCCGACGGATACGCAGTATTTT

V: TRBV6-5
D: -
J: TRBJ1-2
size: many
length: 14
CDR3: CASSYTTGSGGYTF
DNA: TGTGCCAGCAGTTATACAACAGGATCGGGGGGCTACACCTTC

V: TRBV6-6
D: TRBD1
J: TRBJ2-7
size: many
length: 15
CDR3: CASRGDRDPHGEQYF
DNA: TGTGCCAGCAGGGGCGACAGGGACCCCCACGGCGAGCAGTACTTC

V: TRBV7-2
D: TRBD1
J: TRBJ2-7
size: many
length: 15
CDR3: CASSSPGTGSYEQYF
DNA: TGTGCCAGCAGCTCCCCAGGGACAGGGAGCTACGAGCAGTACTTC

V: TRBV7-9
D: -
J: TRBJ1-1
size: many
length: 14
CDR3: CASSSRELNTEAFF
DNA: TGTGCCAGCAGCTCCAGGGAACTGAACACTGAAGCTTTCTTT

V: TRBV9
D: -
J: TRBJ1-1
size: many
length: 14
CDR3: CASSVVGGETEAFF
DNA: TGTGCCAGCAGCGTAGTCGGGGGAGAAACTGAAGCTTTCTTT

V: TRBV7-9
D: -
J: TRBJ1-2
size: many
length: 14
CDR3: CASSPTGQNYGYTF
DNA: TGTGCCAGCAGCCCTACCGGACAGAACTATGGCTACACCTTC

V: TRBV12-3/TRBV12-4
D: TRBD1
J: TRBJ2-1
size: many
length: 12
CDR3: CASSPQGDEQFF
DNA: TGTGCCAGCAGCCCACAGGGGGATGAGCAGTTCTTC

V: TRBV10-2
D: TRBD2
J: TRBJ2-2
size: many
length: 16
CDR3: CASSPRTGGNTGELFF
DNA: TGCGCCAGCAGTCCCCGTACGGGGGGAAACACCGGGGAGCTGTTTTTT

V: TRBV5-1
D: -
J: TRBJ2-1
size: many
length: 14
CDR3: CASSPGSGSDEQFF
DNA: TGCGCCAGCAGTCCCGGGTCTGGAAGCGATGAGCAGTTCTTC

V: TRBV20-1
D: -
J: TRBJ1-6
size: many
length: 13
CDR3: CSAREGTDSPLNF
DNA: TGCAGTGCTAGAGAAGGGACGGATTCACCCCTCAACTTT

V: TRBV18
D: TRBD1
J: TRBJ2-7
size: many
length: 12
CDR3: CASSPTGEEQYF
DNA: TGTGCCAGCTCACCTACAGGGGAAGAGCAGTACTTC

V: TRBV5-1
D: -
J: TRBJ1-1
size: many
length: 13
CDR3: CASSLEASAEAFF
DNA: TGCGCCAGCAGCTTGGAGGCGTCAGCTGAAGCTTTCTTT

V: TRBV6-1
D: -
J: TRBJ1-6
size: many
length: 15
CDR3: CASRADGADNSPLHF
DNA: TGTGCCAGCAGAGCAGATGGGGCGGATAATTCACCCCTCCACTTT

V: TRBV7-6
D: TRBD1
J: TRBJ2-1
size: few
length: 16
CDR3: CASSLAQGAVMNEQFF
DNA: TGTGCCAGCAGCTTAGCACAGGGGGCGGTCATGAATGAGCAGTTCTTC

V: TRBV5-1
D: TRBD1
J: TRBJ1-1
size: many
length: 16
CDR3: CASSQGTGRLYTEAFF
DNA: TGCGCCAGCAGCCAAGGGACAGGGAGGTTATACACTGAAGCTTTCTTT

V: TRBV5-4
D: TRBD1
J: TRBJ2-5
size: many
length: 13
CDR3: CASSKTGWETQYF
DNA: TGTGCCAGCAGCAAGACAGGGTGGGAGACCCAGTACTTC

V: TRBV12-3/TRBV12-4
D: TRBD2
J: TRBJ2-4
size: many
length: 22
CDR3: CASSFRPFLRGASDLAKNIQYF
DNA: TGTGCCAGCAGTTTTAGGCCCTTCTTGCGGGGGGCCTCCGATCTAGCCAAAAACATTCAGTACTTC

V: TRBV10-3
D: -
J: TRBJ1-1
size: many
length: 15
CDR3: CAIKGSQVMNTEAFF
DNA: TGTGCCATCAAGGGGTCGCAGGTAATGAACACTGAAGCTTTCTTT

V: TRBV6-5
D: -
J: TRBJ2-5
size: many
length: 12
CDR3: CASAGAGETQYF
DNA: TGTGCCAGCGCCGGGGCAGGGGAGACCCAGTACTTC